Below, 22 T cell receptor beta chains from the same sample are listed, as sequenced in a study of circulating tumor DNA in untreated peripheral T-cell lymphoma. Assay: immunoSEQ multiplex PCR; the TCRdb copy retains only in-frame clones and omits some. The sample holds 2,200 or so clones; 65% to 75% are singletons and the top ten take 56%. The sample consisted of tumor tissue. The receptor source for this set is a human donor with peripheral T-cell lymphoma.

The CDR3 sequence: CASSLGRTADNEKLFF. The CDR3 DNA reads as TGCGCCAGCAGCTTGGGAAGGACTGCCGATAATGAAAAACTGTTTTTT. The chain carries TRBV5-1 and TRBJ1-4; D is uncertain. This CDR3 spans 16 amino acids. CDR1 and CDR2 from the germline V gene are SGHRS and YFSETQ. V was clipped by 0 bases and J by 4 bases, with 13 bases between them.

This clone was observed a single time. Compared with germline, one end of the junction differs, possibly owing to a read error. This chain joins TRBV11-3 and TRBJ1-2; D uncertain. Germline V lookup: CDR1 SGHNT, CDR2 YENEEA. The CDR3 is made up of 15 amino acids. The CDR3 region has the DNA TGTGCCAGCAGCTTAGGGGATGTGATGGGGTATGGCTATACCTTC. This encodes CASSLGDVMGYGYTF. The complete variable domain, with remaining parts taken from reference TRBV11-3 and TRBJ1-2, reads EAGVVQSPRYKIIEKKQPVAFWCNPISGHNTLYWYLQNLGQGPELLIRYENEEAVDDSQLPKDRFSAERLKGVDSTLKIQPAELGDSAVYLCASSLGDVMGYGYTFGSGTRLTVV.

This chain connects TRBV28 to TRBJ1-5, with 8 positions matching TRBD1. This CDR3 has 13 amino acids. Germline V lookup: CDR1 MDHEN, CDR2 SYDVKM. The trim removed 6 bases at V and 3 bases at J, leaving 1 base unmatched. The CDR3 loop is CASRTGVNQPQHF. CDR3 DNA: TGTGCCAGCAGGACAGGGGTCAATCAGCCCCAGCATTTT.

This chain joins TRBV30 and TRBJ2-7, with 9 bases lining up with TRBD1. Germline values: CDR1 GTSNPN, CDR2 SVGIG (reference sequence). The CDR3 consists of 13 residues. The V segment lost 3 bases and the J segment 5 bases; nucleotides outside the gene matches: 5. Written as DNA, the CDR3 is TGTGCCTGGAGCCTACAGGGGGCCAACGAGCAGTACTTC. This sequence encodes CAWSLQGANEQYF. The full variable domain, rest sourced from reference TRBV30 and TRBJ2-7, is SQTIHQWPATLVQPVGSPLSLECTVEGTSNPNLYWYRQAAGRGLQLLFYSVGIGQISSEVPQNLSASRPQDRQFILSSKKLLLSDSGFYLCAWSLQGANEQYFGPGTRLTVT.

The genes are TRBV11-3 and TRBJ2-5, with 12 bases matching TRBD2. V dropped 3 bases and J dropped 1; count of bases not matched to a gene: 9. Germline assignment: CDR1 SGHNT and CDR2 YENEEA. The CDR3 length is 18 residues. The CDR3, as DNA: TGTGCCAGCAGCTTGGAGGGACTAGCGGGTGCCCCCCAAGAGACCCAGTACTTC. Translation gives CASSLEGLAGAPQETQYF.

This clone was found once. V and J are TRBV6-8 and TRBJ2-2; TRBD1 matches at 7 bases. This CDR3 has 13 residues. Trimming took 4 bases from V and 7 from J; bases not matched to a gene: 3. CDR1 is MNHGY and CDR2 is SAAAGT in the germline V gene. The CDR3 sequence is CASSSQGVGELFF. The DNA for the CDR3 is TGTGCCAGCAGTTCCCAGGGGGTCGGGGAGCTGTTTTTT.

The CDR3 reads CASSRDTSGRMGGGDTQYF. CDR3 nucleotides: TGTGCCAGCAGCAGGGACACTAGCGGGAGAATGGGAGGGGGAGATACGCAGTATTTT. The chain couples TRBV11-3 to TRBJ2-3; 11 bases align to TRBD2. This CDR3 has 19 residues. Trimming at V came to 5 bases and at J to 5 bases, leaving 18 bases not matched to a gene. Germline V lookup: CDR1 SGHNT, CDR2 YENEEA.

The chain carries TRBV28 and TRBJ1-2; D gene uncertain. The germline V and J ends were trimmed by 3 bases and 8 bases, with 19 bases remaining between them. The germline gives CDR1 MDHEN, CDR2 SYDVKM. The length of the CDR3 is 15 residues. The CDR3 DNA reads as TGTGCCAGCAGTTTTGGATCAAGGACGGTTGGCGGCTACACCTTC. Protein sequence: CASSFGSRTVGGYTF.

This clone was seen a single time. The chain combines TRBV11-3 with TRBJ2-5, with 14 bases that match TRBD2. This CDR3 has 16 amino acids. V gave up 4 bases and J gave up 4 bases; unmatched junction bases: 5. The germline gives CDR1 SGHNT, CDR2 YENEEA. In DNA, the CDR3 is TGTGCCAGCAGCTGGGGACTAGCGGGAGTAGGAGAGACCCAGTACTTC. Its protein product is CASSWGLAGVGETQYF.

This clone is classed as large. This chain joins TRBV11-3 and TRBJ1-3; 7 bases map to TRBD1. This CDR3 is built from 16 residues. Trimming at V came to 0 bases and at J to 4 bases, leaving 6 bases not matched to a gene. Per the germline V gene, CDR1 is SGHNT and CDR2 is YENEEA. The CDR3 DNA follows: TGTGCCAGCAGCTTAGAACAGGGGACGGGAGGAAACACCATATATTTT. Encoded protein: CASSLEQGTGGNTIYF.

The V gene is TRBV11-1, the J gene TRBJ1-1; 9 bases fit TRBD1. The CDR3 runs to 15 residues. Unmatched junction bases numbered 2, after V lost 2 bases and J lost 1 base. The germline gives CDR1 SGHAT, CDR2 FQDESV (reference sequence). CDR3 nucleotides: TGTGCCAGCAGCTTAATACAGGGGGCGAACACTGAAGCTTTCTTT. It yields the protein CASSLIQGANTEAFF.

The chain is built from TRBV6-8 and TRBJ2-7; the D is unclear. Trimming left V 4 bases short and J 5 bases short, with 12 bases between. Germline V gene lookup returns CDR1 MNHGY and CDR2 SAAAGT. This CDR3 region has 13 residues. CDR3 protein: CASSFSLENEQYF. For the CDR3, the DNA is TGTGCCAGCAGTTTTTCCCTTGAGAACGAGCAGTACTTC.

The J gene is TRBJ2-2, the V gene TRBV18, with D perhaps matching TRBD1 or TRBD2 (5 bases each). Germline CDR1 KGHSH, CDR2 LQKENI. The CDR3 loop spans 14 amino acids. V was trimmed by 8 bases and J by 1 base, leaving 11 bases between them. The CDR3, as DNA: TGTGCCAGCACGGTTGGGGGGAACACCGGGGAGCTGTTTTTT. Protein product: CASTVGGNTGELFF.

Relative to its sample, this clone is medium-sized. The chain employs TRBV29-1 and TRBJ1-3; D uncertain. Looked up from germline, CDR1 is SQVTM and CDR2 is ANQGSEA. This CDR3 has 12 amino acids. With 4 bases removed from V and 0 bases from J, the gap between germline ends came to 4 bases. The CDR3 DNA reads as TGCAGCGTTGTCCTCTCTGGAAACACCATATATTTT. The encoded protein is CSVVLSGNTIYF. Filled out from reference TRBV29-1 and TRBJ1-3, the complete variable domain reads SAVISQKPSRDICQRGTSLTIQCQVDSQVTMMFWYRQQPGQSLTLIATANQGSEATYESGFVIDKFPISRPNLTFSTLTVSNMSPEDSSIYLCSVVLSGNTIYFGEGSWLTVV.

The chain is built from TRBV29-1 and TRBJ1-4; the match to TRBD1 covers 7 bases. The ends lost 2 bases at V and 8 bases at J; junction bases unmatched: 8. The CDR3 has 14 residues. The germline gives CDR1 SQVTM, CDR2 ANQGSEA. This chain's CDR3 is CSVELTGIGEKLFF. Here the CDR3 DNA reads TGCAGCGTTGAACTGACAGGGATTGGGGAAAAACTGTTTTTT.

The gene calls are TRBV10-2 and TRBJ2-1; D perhaps matches TRBD2 (5 bases). Germline V CDR1 and CDR2: WSHSY, SAAADI. V lost 8 bases, J lost 1 base, and 12 bases lay in between. This CDR3 comprises 14 residues. In DNA form, the CDR3 reads TGCGCCAGCTCGACCCGGACTTCCTACAATGAGCAGTTCTTC. It encodes CASSTRTSYNEQFF.

This clone was counted a few times. This chain connects TRBV15 to TRBJ2-3; the D gene is possibly TRBD1 (6 bases). The V and J ends lost 3 bases and 4 bases respectively, with 11 bases between them. The germline V gene encodes CDR1 LNHNV and CDR2 YYDKDF (reference sequence). The CDR3 is 14 residues long. The CDR3 sequence is CATSSTGFADTQYF. CDR3 bases: TGTGCCACCAGCAGCACAGGGTTCGCAGATACGCAGTATTTT.

V gene TRBV1 combines with J gene TRBJ1-3. TRBV1 is a pseudogene segment. This CDR3 has 17 amino acids. The CDR3 spells CASSQKVGGAAGNTIYF. The CDR3 DNA follows: TGCGCCAGCAGCCAGAAAGTGGGGGGGGCAGCTGGAAACACCATATATTTT.

This clone came up a few times. The CDR3 DNA sequence: TGTGCCAGCAGCAGCCCCGGGGGGGCGTCTGGCTACACCTTC. Translating it yields CASSSPGGASGYTF. The rearrangement joins TRBV11-3 to TRBJ1-2, with a tentative D call TRBD1 (6 bases). Germline V gene sequence: CDR1 SGHNT, CDR2 YENEEA. V lost 5 bases, J lost 7 bases, and 17 bases lay in between. CDR3 size: 14 residues.

V usage is TRBV11-3 and J usage is TRBJ1-1; the match to TRBD1 covers 7 bases. The CDR3 extends over 14 amino acids. The V gene's germline CDR1 is SGHNT and CDR2 YENEEA. J was trimmed by 7 bases and V by 3 bases; bases with no gene match: 8. CDR3 protein: CASSLNRGWNEAFF. The CDR3 DNA is TGTGCCAGCAGCTTGAACAGGGGTTGGAATGAAGCTTTCTTT.

This clone was seen only a few times. The rearrangement links TRBV11-3 to TRBJ2-5; 8 nucleotides line up with TRBD2. CDR1 SGHNT and CDR2 YENEEA come from the germline V gene. CDR3 size: 15 residues. The junction had 3 bases not matched to a gene; V was cut back by 3 bases and J by 0 bases. The CDR3 loop is CASSFAGGHQETQYF. The CDR3 DNA reads TGTGCCAGCAGCTTTGCGGGAGGCCACCAAGAGACCCAGTACTTC. Filled out from reference TRBV11-3 and TRBJ2-5, the complete variable domain reads EAGVVQSPRYKIIEKKQPVAFWCNPISGHNTLYWYLQNLGQGPELLIRYENEEAVDDSQLPKDRFSAERLKGVDSTLKIQPAELGDSAVYLCASSFAGGHQETQYFGPGTRLLVL.

This clone ranks as large. The chain employs TRBV6-8 and TRBJ2-1; TRBD2 matches at 10 bases. V lost 5 bases and J lost 12; bases outside the gene matches: 13. Germline V lookup: CDR1 MNHGY, CDR2 SAAAGT. The CDR3 runs 15 residues. The CDR3 sequence is CASSDGLAGVEGQFF. The CDR3 nucleotides are TGTGCCAGCAGTGACGGTCTAGCGGGAGTGGAAGGGCAGTTCTTC.